This T cell receptor beta chain was profiled in a study of T cells expressing NK-cell markers. Background on the study: Out of eight donors sequenced, seven tested HCMV-seropositive and the remaining one seronegative.

TCRdb re-called the 5' RACE reads and shows each CDR3 protein once, DNA omitted. Across about 460,000 distinct CDR3 sequences, the top ten clones capture approximately 1.4% of the sample. The length of the CDR3 is 13 residues. The sequence was collected from a woman in her forties or fifties in good health. The source material was blood T cells: a sorted CD56 or NKG2C T cell subset, CD4+ or CD8+ T cells, or bulk PBMC T cells (not recorded which). The chain carries TRBV12-3 or TRBV12-4 and TRBJ1-3. The CDR3 here is CASSAYSGNTIYF.